This T cell receptor beta chain was documented in a study of T-cell memory formation after mild COVID-19. Study conclusions and caveats: Memory sampled before infection contained some responding clones, suggesting cross-reactive memory joined. There was a balanced CD4/CD8 profile in clones contracting day 15 to 85, and later expanders leaned CD4+.

Trimming removed 2 bases from V and 0 bases from J, with 15 bases in between. This CDR3 region has 18 residues. Germline CDR1 and CDR2: SGHRS and YFSETQ. Constant-segment primers were used for 5'RACE, and the resulting TCR alpha and TCR beta cDNA libraries carried sample barcodes and UMIs. TCRdb re-analysed the 5' RACE reads in MiXCR, keeping a single row per CDR3 protein. The sample gives some 180,000 distinct CDR3 sequences, 10% to 15% of which show up once; roughly 3.3% is in the top ten. Regarding this clonotype: Its specificity is not known.

The rearrangement links TRBV5-1 to TRBJ2-6; no reliable D call. The clonotype originates from a man in his late teens or twenties who had mild COVID-19 (a few samples of this study predate the infection). Cell type and time point are not known. Sequencing used PBMCs or a T cell subset sorted from them (not recorded which). The CDR3 nucleotides are TGCGCCAGCAGCTTTTGGAGACTTACATACTCTGGGGCCAACGTCCTGACTTTC. It codes for CASSFWRLTYSGANVLTF.